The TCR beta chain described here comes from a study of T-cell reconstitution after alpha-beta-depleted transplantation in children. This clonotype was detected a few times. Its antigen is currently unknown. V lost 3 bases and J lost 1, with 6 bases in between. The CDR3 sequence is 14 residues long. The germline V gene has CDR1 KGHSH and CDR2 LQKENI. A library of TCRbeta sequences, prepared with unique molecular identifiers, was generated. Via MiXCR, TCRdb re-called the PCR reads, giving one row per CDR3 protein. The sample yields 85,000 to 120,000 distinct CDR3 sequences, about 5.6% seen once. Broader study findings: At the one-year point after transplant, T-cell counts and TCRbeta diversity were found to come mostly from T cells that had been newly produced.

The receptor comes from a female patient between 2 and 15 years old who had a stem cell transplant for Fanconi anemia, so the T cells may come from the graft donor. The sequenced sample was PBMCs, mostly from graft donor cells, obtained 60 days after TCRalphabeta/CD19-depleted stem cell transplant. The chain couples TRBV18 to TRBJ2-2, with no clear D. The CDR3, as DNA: TGTGCCAGCTCACCCTACCAGAACACCGGGGAGCTGTTTTTT. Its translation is CASSPYQNTGELFF. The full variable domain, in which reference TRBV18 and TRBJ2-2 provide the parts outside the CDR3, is NAGVMQNPRHLVRRRGQEARLRCSPMKGHSHVYWYRQLPEEGLKFMVYLQKENIIDESGMPKERFSAEFPKEGPSILRIQQVVRGDSAAYFCASSPYQNTGELFFGEGSRLTVL.